This T cell receptor (beta chain) was retrieved from a study of graft-versus-host responses after intestinal transplantation. Study as a whole: Transplantation in recipients was multivisceral, liver-intestinal, or isolated intestinal.

Sequenced by immunoSEQ multiplex PCR; TCRdb stores in-frame clones only, minus some. The table has tens of thousands of clones, around 91% seen once. Of note for this clone: The antigen remains unidentified.

The sequence was obtained from a human donor who received an intestinal transplant. The sample here was unstimulated CD8+ T cells sorted from spleen or lymph node cells, taken before intestinal transplant.

The DNA for the CDR3 is TGTGCCAGCAGCGCTTTAGCGGGGGCGGCAGATACGCAGTATTTT. It codes for CASSALAGAADTQYF. The rearrangement joins TRBV7-3 to TRBJ2-3; 9 bases match TRBD2. Germline V gene lookup returns CDR1 SGHTA and CDR2 FQGTGA. The V gene end was trimmed by 5 bases and the J gene end by 4 bases; junction bases not matched to a gene: 7. The CDR3 runs to 15 residues.